The following is a T cell receptor (beta chain) sequence with its context. This clone's antigen is unknown. The data stem from a study of CXCR3-negative and CXCR3-positive naive CD8 T cells (dated by TCRdb to 2018 to 2020). With regard to the full study: In total, 130 million to 150 million TRB reads were obtained, which works out to roughly 1.5 +/- 0.3 million reads per library. The TRBV-TRBJ cluster analysis covered naive subsets from roughly 5 donors and memory cells from 3 donors. The diversity and physicochemical repertoire analyses included more than nine donors pooled from two independent experiments. The research as a whole found: Freshly isolated PBMCs were used for most assays because CXCR3 expression partially decreased after cryopreservation. Naive CXCR3-negative and CXCR3-positive cells from the same donor showed similar TRBV-TRBJ usage, whereas memory cells showed distinct patterns. Because surface CD5, which is linked to self-reactivity in mice, was comparable between the naive subsets, TCR interaction strength was also inferred from the physicochemical properties of TRB CDR3s. Both naive subsets had comparably high repertoire diversity, while memory CD8+ T cells had much lower repertoire diversity. TRB CDR3s from CXCR3-positive naive cells showed higher hydrophobicity (lower Kidera factor 4), lower energy, and higher strength and volume indices than CXCR3-negative naive cells.

Each CD8+ T cell subset was flow-sorted in triplicate, with about 320,000 cells per subset placed directly into RLT lysis buffer. To keep memory contaminants out, a stringent definition of naive CD8+ T cells was applied: CD45RO-CCR7+CD27+CD95-. Using standard density gradient centrifugation, peripheral blood mononuclear cells were isolated from buffy coats. Naive CXCR3-negative and CXCR3-positive CD8+ T cells were flow-sorted using a FACSAria III. An RNeasy Mini Kit was used to extract total RNA from the sorted cells. For sequencing, a NextSeq 550 was employed. The Human TCR Profiling Kit (MiLaboratory) was used to make UMI-labeled 5' RACE TRB cDNA libraries. cDNA synthesis used the entire amount of extracted RNA, and PCR amplification then used the entire amount of cDNA produced. Libraries were prepared in parallel with an identical number of PCR cycles. Concerning the study's data processing: About 53,000 +/- 9,400 unique UMI-labeled TRB cDNA molecules per library were extracted with MIGEC and MiXCR, with at least two reads per UMI required. On average, each library contained roughly 40,000 +/- 10,000 functional in-frame TRB CDR3 nucleotide clonotypes without stop codons. After downsampling to 5000 UMI-labeled TRB molecules per sample, diversity metrics, including normalized Shannon-Wiener and Chao1, were computed in VDJtools. Clonotype-size-weighted physicochemical properties of the central five CDR3 residues (interaction energy, strength, volume and Kidera factor 4) were computed in VDJtools. TCRdb reprocessed the reads and provides one entry for every CDR3 protein sequence; no DNA is given. The V and J calls were not made by the authors but by TCRdb's processing. The sample table holds about 63,000 distinct CDR3 sequences. Around 4.9% of the sample goes to the ten largest clones.

Spanning cysteine to phenylalanine, the CDR3 consists of 15 amino acids. No DNA sequence was recorded. The germline V gene encodes CDR1 SGDLS and CDR2 YYNGEE. Material for sequencing was naive CXCR3+ CD8+ T cells from blood. According to the study, the label for this sample's cell subset or site signals: CD45RO-CCR7+CD27+CD95- naive CD8+ T cells expressing CXCR3 (TNR3+). The clonotype was recovered from a human donor in good health. Some clones in this sample may be carry-over from other donors' samples. The chain uses TRBV9 and TRBJ1-5; TCRdb calls TRBD1, which cannot be checked without DNA. The CDR3 corresponds to CASSAEGTVNQPQHF.